This T cell receptor beta chain is from a study of graft-versus-host responses after intestinal transplantation. Overall study context: Each recipient received anti-thymocyte globulin induction, then tacrolimus and steroids for about 3 years.

As regards this clone: Antigen: not known.

TCRdb's copy holds only in-frame clones and misses some; the assay was immunoSEQ multiplex PCR. The sample yields some 140,000 clones, 80% to 95% seen once. V dropped 4 bases and J dropped 6 bases, with 15 bases sitting between them. Germline CDR1 reads SGHTA; CDR2 reads FQGTGA. The CDR3 runs to 15 residues. The sample was unstimulated CD4+ T cells sorted from spleen or lymph node cells, taken before intestinal transplant. The rearrangement links TRBV7-3 to TRBJ2-2; D remains ambiguous. The sequence derives from a human donor who received an intestinal transplant. The CDR3 sequence is CASSSGLLPPGELFF. DNA for the CDR3: TGTGCCAGCAGCTCGGGTCTACTACCCCCCGGGGAGCTGTTTTTT.